The 9 T cell receptor beta chains reported below all come from one sample, sequenced in a study of T-cell memory formation after mild COVID-19. TCRdb ran MiXCR on the 5' RACE reads and lists one entry per CDR3 protein. The data show approximately 260,000 distinct CDR3 sequences, around 16% seen once. The sequenced material came from PBMCs or a T cell subset sorted from them (not recorded which). The receptors derive from a man younger than 35 who had mild COVID-19 (a few samples of this study predate the infection). Cell type and time point are not known.

This clonotype was seen a few times. This rearrangement joins TRBV7-2 to TRBJ2-7, with a tentative D call TRBD2 (7 bases). There are 14 residues in the CDR3. Trimming cost V 5 bases and J 3 bases, with 14 bases left between them. Germline-derived CDR1 and CDR2 are SGHTA and FQGNSA. CDR3: CASSGGGKGYEQYF. DNA for the CDR3: TGTGCCAGCAGCGGGGGGGGCAAAGGCTACGAGCAGTACTTC. The variable domain in full, completed from reference TRBV7-2 and TRBJ2-7, reads GAGVSQSPSNKVTEKGKDVELRCDPISGHTALYWYRQSLGQGLEFLIYFQGNSAPDKSGLPSDRFSAERTGGSVSTLTIQRTQQEDSAVYLCASSGGGKGYEQYFGPGTRLTVT.

The chain recombines TRBV20-1 with TRBJ2-3; TRBD2 matches at 7 bases. Per germline, CDR1 DFQATT and CDR2 SNEGSKA (reference sequence). V shed 3 bases, J shed 3 bases, and the junction held 15 bases outside the gene matches. CDR3 length: 17 amino acids. CDR3: CSASPLGRSGVTDTQYF. In DNA form, the CDR3 reads TGCAGTGCTAGCCCCCTAGGTCGGAGCGGGGTAACAGATACGCAGTATTTT.

J is TRBJ2-1 and V is TRBV4-2; D gene ambiguous. Between the trimmed V and J ends, which lost 3 bases and 6 bases, there was a span of 3 bases. The CDR3 spans 11 residues. Germline CDR1 is LGHNA and CDR2 is YNFKEQ. The CDR3 sequence: CASSQANEQFF. CDR3 DNA sequence: TGTGCCAGCAGCCAGGCCAATGAGCAGTTCTTC.

This clonotype was detected only a few times. The chain uses TRBV12-3 or TRBV12-4 and TRBJ2-1; 8 bases match TRBD2. The CDR3 contains 17 residues. The trim removed 1 base at V and 4 bases at J, leaving 9 bases unmatched. As DNA, the CDR3 is TGTGCCAGCAGTTTAGGCCCCAACGGGGGGGCATACAATGAGCAGTTCTTC. Encoded protein: CASSLGPNGGAYNEQFF.

This clonotype was found a few times. The chain links TRBV7-2 to TRBJ2-1; 8 positions agree with TRBD1. There are 15 residues in the CDR3. V shed 7 bases, J shed 7 bases, and the junction held 12 bases outside the gene matches. CDR1 and CDR2 (germline): SGHTA, FQGNSA. The CDR3 coding sequence is TGTGCCAGCACCGAGGCCCCAGGGGGCAGGAATGAGCAGTTCTTC. This gives the protein CASTEAPGGRNEQFF.

The chain uses TRBV4-1 and TRBJ1-2; a possible D gene is TRBD1 (5 bases). Trimming stripped 7 bases from V and 2 bases from J, with 17 bases between. Germline CDR1 reads MGHRA; CDR2 reads YSYEKL. This CDR3 is built from 15 residues. The CDR3 sequence is CASTARAGNNYGYTF. The CDR3 DNA follows: TGCGCCAGCACCGCCAGGGCAGGGAACAACTATGGCTACACCTTC.

This clonotype has just a few counts. The rearrangement links TRBV15 to TRBJ1-2, with D unresolved. Germline V lookup: CDR1 LNHNV, CDR2 YYDKDF (reference sequence). Between the trimmed V and J ends, which lost 0 bases and 3 bases, there was a span of 8 bases. This CDR3 contains 14 residues. The CDR3 DNA is TGTGCCACCAGCAGAGACCCAGAGTACTATGGCTACACCTTC. It specifies CATSRDPEYYGYTF.

This clonotype appeared a few times. The V gene is TRBV10-3, the J gene TRBJ2-5; D is unclear. Germline V gene lookup returns CDR1 ENHRY and CDR2 SYGVKD. With 4 bases removed from V and 2 bases from J, the gap between germline ends came to 11 bases. The CDR3 spans 14 residues. CDR3 loop: CAISGPTTQETQYF. In DNA form, the CDR3 reads TGTGCCATCAGTGGCCCCACTACTCAAGAGACCCAGTACTTC.

V gene TRBV2 combines with J gene TRBJ1-1; 8 bases are shared with TRBD1. This CDR3 is built from 14 residues. The V gene's germline CDR1 is SNHLY and CDR2 FYNNEI. V dropped 10 bases and J dropped 0; count of bases not matched to a gene: 7. CDR3 protein: CAIDRGGVNTEAFF. The CDR3 DNA sequence: TGTGCCATCGACAGGGGAGGGGTGAACACTGAAGCTTTCTTT.